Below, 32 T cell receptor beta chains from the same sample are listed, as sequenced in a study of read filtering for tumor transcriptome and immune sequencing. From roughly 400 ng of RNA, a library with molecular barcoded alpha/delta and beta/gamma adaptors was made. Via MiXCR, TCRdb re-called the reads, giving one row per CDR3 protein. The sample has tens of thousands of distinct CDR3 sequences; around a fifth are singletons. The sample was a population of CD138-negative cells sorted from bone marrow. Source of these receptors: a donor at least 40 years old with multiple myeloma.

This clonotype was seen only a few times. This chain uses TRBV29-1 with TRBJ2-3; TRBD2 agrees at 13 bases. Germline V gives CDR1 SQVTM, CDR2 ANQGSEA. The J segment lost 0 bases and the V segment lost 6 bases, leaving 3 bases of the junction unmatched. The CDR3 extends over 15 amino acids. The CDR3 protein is CSVGTSGVSTDTQYF. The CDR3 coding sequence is TGCAGCGTCGGGACTAGCGGGGTGAGCACAGATACGCAGTATTTT.

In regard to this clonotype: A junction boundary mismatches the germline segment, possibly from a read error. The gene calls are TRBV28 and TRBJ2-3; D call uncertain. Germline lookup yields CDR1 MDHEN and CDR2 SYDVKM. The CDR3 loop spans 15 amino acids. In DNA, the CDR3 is TGTGCCAGCAGAGAGACCGGGCCAAGCACAGATACGCAGTGTTTT. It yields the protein CASRETGPSTDTQCF. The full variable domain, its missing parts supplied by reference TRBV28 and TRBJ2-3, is DVKVTQSSRYLVKRTGEKVFLECVQDMDHENMFWYRQDPGLGLRLIYFSYDVKMKEKGDIPEGYSVSREKKERFSLILESASTNQTSMYLCASRETGPSTDTQCFGPGTRLTVL.

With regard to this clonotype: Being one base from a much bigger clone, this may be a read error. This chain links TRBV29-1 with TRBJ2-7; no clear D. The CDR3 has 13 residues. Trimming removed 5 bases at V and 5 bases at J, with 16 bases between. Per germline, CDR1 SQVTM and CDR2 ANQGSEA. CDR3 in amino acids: CSVTHLSLNEQYF. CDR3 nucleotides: TGCAGCGTTACTCATTTGTCGCTCAACGAGCAGTACTTC.

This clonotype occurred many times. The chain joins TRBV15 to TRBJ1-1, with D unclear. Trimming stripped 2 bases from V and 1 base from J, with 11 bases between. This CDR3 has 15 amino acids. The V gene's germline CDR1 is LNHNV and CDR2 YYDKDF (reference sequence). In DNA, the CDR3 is TGTGCCACCAGCAGAATCGCTGCTGGGAACACTGAAGCTTTCTTT. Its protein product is CATSRIAAGNTEAFF.

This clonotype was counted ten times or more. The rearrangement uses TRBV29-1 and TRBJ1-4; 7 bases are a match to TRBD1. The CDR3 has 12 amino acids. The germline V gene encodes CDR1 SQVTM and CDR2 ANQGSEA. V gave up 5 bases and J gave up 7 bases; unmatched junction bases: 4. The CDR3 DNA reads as TGCAGCGTTAAGACAGGGAGTGAAAAACTGTTTTTT. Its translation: CSVKTGSEKLFF. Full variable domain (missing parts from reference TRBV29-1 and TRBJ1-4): SAVISQKPSRDICQRGTSLTIQCQVDSQVTMMFWYRQQPGQSLTLIATANQGSEATYESGFVIDKFPISRPNLTFSTLTVSNMSPEDSSIYLCSVKTGSEKLFFGSGTQLSVL.

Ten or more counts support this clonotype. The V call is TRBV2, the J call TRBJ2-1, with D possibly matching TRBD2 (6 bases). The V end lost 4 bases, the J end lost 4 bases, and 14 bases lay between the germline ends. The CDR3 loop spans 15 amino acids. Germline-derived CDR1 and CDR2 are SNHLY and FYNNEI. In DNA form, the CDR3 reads TGTGCCAGCAGTGGTCAGGCTAGCGATTACAATGAGCAGTTCTTC. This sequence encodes CASSGQASDYNEQFF.

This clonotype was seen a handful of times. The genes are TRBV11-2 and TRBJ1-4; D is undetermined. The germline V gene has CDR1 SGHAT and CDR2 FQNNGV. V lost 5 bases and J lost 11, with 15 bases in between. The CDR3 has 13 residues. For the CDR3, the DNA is TGTGCCAGCAGCCTTAGCGGTCCGCGGAAACTGTTTTTT. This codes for CASSLSGPRKLFF.

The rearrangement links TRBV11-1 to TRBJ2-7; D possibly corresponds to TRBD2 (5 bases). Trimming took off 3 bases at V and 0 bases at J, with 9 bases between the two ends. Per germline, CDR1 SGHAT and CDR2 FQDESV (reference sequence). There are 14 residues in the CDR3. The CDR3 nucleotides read TGTGCCAGCAGCTTCGGAGGAGACTCCTACGAGCAGTACTTC. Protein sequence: CASSFGGDSYEQYF.

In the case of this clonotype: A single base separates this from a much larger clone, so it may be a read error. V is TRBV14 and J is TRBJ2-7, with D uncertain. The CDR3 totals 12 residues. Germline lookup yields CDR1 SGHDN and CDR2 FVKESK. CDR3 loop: CACSQGPGEQYF. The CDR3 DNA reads TGTGCCTGCAGCCAAGGTCCAGGAGAGCAGTACTTC.

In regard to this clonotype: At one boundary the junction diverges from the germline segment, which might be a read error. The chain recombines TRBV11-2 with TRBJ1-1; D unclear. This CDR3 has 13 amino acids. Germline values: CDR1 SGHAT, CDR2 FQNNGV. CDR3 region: CASSFTVESESFF. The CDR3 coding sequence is TGTGCCAGCAGCTTCACGGTTGAGAGTGAATCTTTCTTT.

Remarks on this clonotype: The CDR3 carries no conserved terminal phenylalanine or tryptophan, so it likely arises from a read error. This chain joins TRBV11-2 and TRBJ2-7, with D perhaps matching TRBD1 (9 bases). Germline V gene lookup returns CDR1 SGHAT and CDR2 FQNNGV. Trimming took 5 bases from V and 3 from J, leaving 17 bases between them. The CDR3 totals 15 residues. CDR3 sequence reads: CASSRGGQGFYEQYS. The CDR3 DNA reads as TGTGCCAGCAGCCGGGGGGGACAGGGATTCTACGAGCAGTACTCC.

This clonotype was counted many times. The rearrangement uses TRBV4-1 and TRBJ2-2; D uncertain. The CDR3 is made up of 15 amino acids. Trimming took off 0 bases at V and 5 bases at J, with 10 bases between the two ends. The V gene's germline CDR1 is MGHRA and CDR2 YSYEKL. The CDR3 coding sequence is TGCGCCAGCAGCCAAGAGTCCCTATGGACCGGGGAGCTGTTTTTT. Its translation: CASSQESLWTGELFF.

CDR3 coding DNA: TGTGCCAGCAGCAAAATTTACGGGGGGACTGGGGTTGAGCAGTTCTTC. This sequence encodes CASSKIYGGTGVEQFF. The genes are TRBV5-6 and TRBJ2-1; 7 bases fit TRBD2. Trimming at V came to 4 bases and at J to 9 bases, leaving 16 bases not matched to a gene. Germline lookup yields CDR1 SGHDT and CDR2 YYEEEE. CDR3 size: 16 residues. The complete variable domain, with remaining parts taken from reference TRBV5-6 and TRBJ2-1, reads DAGVTQSPTHLIKTRGQQVTLRCSPKSGHDTVSWYQQALGQGPQFIFQYYEEEERQRGNFPDRFSGHQFPNYSSELNVNALLLGDSALYLCASSKIYGGTGVEQFFGPGTRLTVL.

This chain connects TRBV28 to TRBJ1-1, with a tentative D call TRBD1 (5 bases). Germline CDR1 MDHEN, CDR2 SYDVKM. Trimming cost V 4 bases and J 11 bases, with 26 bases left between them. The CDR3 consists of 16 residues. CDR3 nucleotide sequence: TGTGCCAGCAGTTCCCAGGGCGAGAGGGTTTGGTTTGGGGCTTTCTTT. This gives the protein CASSSQGERVWFGAFF.

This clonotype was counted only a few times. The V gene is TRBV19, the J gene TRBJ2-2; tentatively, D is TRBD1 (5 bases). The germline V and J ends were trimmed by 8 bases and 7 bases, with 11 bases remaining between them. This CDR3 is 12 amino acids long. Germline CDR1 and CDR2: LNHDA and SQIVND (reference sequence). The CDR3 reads CASARVDGELFF. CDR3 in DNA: TGTGCCAGTGCCAGGGTCGACGGGGAGCTGTTTTTT.

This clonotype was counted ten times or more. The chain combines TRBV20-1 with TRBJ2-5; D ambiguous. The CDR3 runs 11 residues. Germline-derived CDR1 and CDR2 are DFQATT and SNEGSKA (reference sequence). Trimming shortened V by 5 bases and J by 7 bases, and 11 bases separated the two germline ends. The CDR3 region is CSAAGDGTQYF. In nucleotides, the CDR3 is TGCAGTGCTGCAGGAGACGGGACCCAGTACTTC.

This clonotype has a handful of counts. The DNA for the CDR3 is TGCAGCGTTATGGCATACCAAGAGACCCAGTACTTC. It yields the protein CSVMAYQETQYF. The chain combines TRBV29-1 with TRBJ2-5, with no clear D. The germline V gene encodes CDR1 SQVTM and CDR2 ANQGSEA. V was pared by 5 bases and J by 0 bases, with 7 bases between. CDR3 size: 12 residues. Together with reference TRBV29-1 and TRBJ2-5, the CDR3 gives the full variable domain: SAVISQKPSRDICQRGTSLTIQCQVDSQVTMMFWYRQQPGQSLTLIATANQGSEATYESGFVIDKFPISRPNLTFSTLTVSNMSPEDSSIYLCSVMAYQETQYFGPGTRLLVL.

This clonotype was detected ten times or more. The CDR3 region has the DNA TGTGCCAGCAGTTTTATACCCTCACCCCTCCACTTT. Encoded protein: CASSFIPSPLHF. The chain couples TRBV28 to TRBJ1-6; D unclear. V was pared by 3 bases and J by 10 bases, with 7 bases between. The germline CDR1 and CDR2 sequences are MDHEN and SYDVKM. CDR3 length: 12 residues. The full variable domain, its missing parts supplied by reference TRBV28 and TRBJ1-6, is DVKVTQSSRYLVKRTGEKVFLECVQDMDHENMFWYRQDPGLGLRLIYFSYDVKMKEKGDIPEGYSVSREKKERFSLILESASTNQTSMYLCASSFIPSPLHFGNGTRLTVT.

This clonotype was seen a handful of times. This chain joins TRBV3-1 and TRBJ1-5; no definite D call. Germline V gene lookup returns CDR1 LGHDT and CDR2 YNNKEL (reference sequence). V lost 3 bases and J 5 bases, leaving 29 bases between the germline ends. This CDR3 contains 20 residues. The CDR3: CASSQGIFQIGREADQPQHF. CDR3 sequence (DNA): TGTGCCAGCAGCCAGGGAATTTTTCAGATCGGGCGGGAAGCAGATCAGCCCCAGCATTTT.

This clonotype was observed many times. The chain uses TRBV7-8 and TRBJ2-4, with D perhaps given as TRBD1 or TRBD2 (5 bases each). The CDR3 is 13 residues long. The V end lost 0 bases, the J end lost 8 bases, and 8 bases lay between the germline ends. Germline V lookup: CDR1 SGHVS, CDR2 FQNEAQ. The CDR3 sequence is CASSLAGTDIQYF. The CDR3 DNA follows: TGTGCCAGCAGCTTAGCAGGGACGGACATTCAGTACTTC.

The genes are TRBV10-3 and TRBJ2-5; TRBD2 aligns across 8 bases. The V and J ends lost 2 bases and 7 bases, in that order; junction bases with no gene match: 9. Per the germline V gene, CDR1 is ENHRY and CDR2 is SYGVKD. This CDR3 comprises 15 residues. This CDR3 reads CAISEPVAGSGTQYF. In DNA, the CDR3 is TGTGCCATCAGTGAGCCAGTAGCGGGGAGTGGGACCCAGTACTTC.

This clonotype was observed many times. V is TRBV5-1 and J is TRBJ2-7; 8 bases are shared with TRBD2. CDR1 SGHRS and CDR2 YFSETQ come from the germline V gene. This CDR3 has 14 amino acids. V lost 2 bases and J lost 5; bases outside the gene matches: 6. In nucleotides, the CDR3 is TGCGCCAGCAGCTTCGAGCGGGGGTTGGACGAGCAGTACTTC. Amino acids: CASSFERGLDEQYF. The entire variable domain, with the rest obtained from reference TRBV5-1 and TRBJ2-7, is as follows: KAGVTQTPRYLIKTRGQQVTLSCSPISGHRSVSWYQQTPGQGLQFLFEYFSETQRNKGNFPGRFSGRQFSNSRSEMNVSTLELGDSALYLCASSFERGLDEQYFGPGTRLTVT.

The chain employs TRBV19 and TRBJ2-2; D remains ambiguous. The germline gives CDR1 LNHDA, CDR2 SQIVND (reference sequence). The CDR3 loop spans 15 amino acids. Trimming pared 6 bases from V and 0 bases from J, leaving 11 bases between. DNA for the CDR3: TGTGCCAGTAGGACACATCACGCGAACACCGGGGAGCTGTTTTTT. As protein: CASRTHHANTGELFF.

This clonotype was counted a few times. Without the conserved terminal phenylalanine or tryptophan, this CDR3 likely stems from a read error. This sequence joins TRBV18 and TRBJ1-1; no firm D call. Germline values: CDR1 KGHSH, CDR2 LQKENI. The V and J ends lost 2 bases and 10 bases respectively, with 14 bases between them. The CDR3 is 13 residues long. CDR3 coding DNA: TGTGCCAGCTCACCAGAAGCCCTATCGGGAGCTTTCCTT. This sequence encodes CASSPEALSGAFL.

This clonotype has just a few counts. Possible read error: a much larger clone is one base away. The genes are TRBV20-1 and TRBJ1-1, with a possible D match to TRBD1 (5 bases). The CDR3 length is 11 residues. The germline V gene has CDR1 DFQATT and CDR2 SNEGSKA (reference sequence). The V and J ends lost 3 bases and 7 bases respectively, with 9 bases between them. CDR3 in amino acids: CSARGTSEAFF. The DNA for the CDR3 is TGCAGTGCTAGGGGGACGAGTGAAGCTTTCTTT.

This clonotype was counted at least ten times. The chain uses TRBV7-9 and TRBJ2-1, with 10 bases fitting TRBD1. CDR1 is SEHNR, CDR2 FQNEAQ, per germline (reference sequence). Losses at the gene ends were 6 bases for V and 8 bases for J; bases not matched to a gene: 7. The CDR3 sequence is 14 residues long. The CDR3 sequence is CASRQTGGMDEQFF. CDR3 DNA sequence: TGTGCCAGCAGGCAGACAGGGGGCATGGATGAGCAGTTCTTC. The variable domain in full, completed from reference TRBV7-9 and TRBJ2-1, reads DTGVSQNPRHKITKRGQNVTFRCDPISEHNRLYWYRQTLGQGPEFLTYFQNEAQLEKSRLLSDRFSAERPKGSFSTLEIQRTEQGDSAMYLCASRQTGGMDEQFFGPGTRLTVL.

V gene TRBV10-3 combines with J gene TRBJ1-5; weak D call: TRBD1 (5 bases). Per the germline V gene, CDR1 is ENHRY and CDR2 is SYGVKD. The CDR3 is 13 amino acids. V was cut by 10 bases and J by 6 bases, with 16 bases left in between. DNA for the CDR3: TGTGCCACCCGGGGGGGGGAGGGTCAGCCCCAGCATTTT. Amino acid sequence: CATRGGEGQPQHF.

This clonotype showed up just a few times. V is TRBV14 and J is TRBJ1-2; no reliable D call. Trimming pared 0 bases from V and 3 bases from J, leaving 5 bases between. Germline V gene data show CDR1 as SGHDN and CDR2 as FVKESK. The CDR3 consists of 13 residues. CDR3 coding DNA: TGTGCCAGCAGCCAAGAATTAGACTATGGCTACACCTTC. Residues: CASSQELDYGYTF.

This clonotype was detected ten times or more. The CDR3 DNA reads as TGCGCCAGCAGCCAAAGTGGGGGTGTTACGCAGTATTTT. Translation: CASSQSGGVTQYF. The V gene is TRBV4-1, the J gene TRBJ2-3, with D tentatively TRBD1 or TRBD2 (5 bases each). CDR1 is MGHRA, CDR2 YSYEKL, per germline. The ends were cut back, 2 bases at V and 8 bases at J, with 11 bases in the middle. The CDR3 runs 13 residues.

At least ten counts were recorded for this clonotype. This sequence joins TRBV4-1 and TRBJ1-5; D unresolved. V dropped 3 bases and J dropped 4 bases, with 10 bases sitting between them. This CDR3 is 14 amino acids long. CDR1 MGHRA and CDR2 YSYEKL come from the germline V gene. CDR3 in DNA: TGCGCCAGCAGCCAGGCTACACCAAATCAGCCCCAGCATTTT. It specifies CASSQATPNQPQHF.

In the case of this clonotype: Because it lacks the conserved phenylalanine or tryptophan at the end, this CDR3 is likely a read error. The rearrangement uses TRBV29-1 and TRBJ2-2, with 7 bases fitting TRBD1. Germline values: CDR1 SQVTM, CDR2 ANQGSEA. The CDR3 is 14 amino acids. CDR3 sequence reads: CCGRQGEVGGELFS. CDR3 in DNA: TGCTGCGGAAGACAGGGTGAAGTCGGCGGGGAGCTGTTTTCT.

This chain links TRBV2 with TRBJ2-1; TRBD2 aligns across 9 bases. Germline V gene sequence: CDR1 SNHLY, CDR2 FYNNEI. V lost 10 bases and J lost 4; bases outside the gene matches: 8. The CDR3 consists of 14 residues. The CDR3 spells CAIGERGEYNEQFF. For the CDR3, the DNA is TGTGCCATCGGGGAGCGGGGGGAGTACAATGAGCAGTTCTTC.